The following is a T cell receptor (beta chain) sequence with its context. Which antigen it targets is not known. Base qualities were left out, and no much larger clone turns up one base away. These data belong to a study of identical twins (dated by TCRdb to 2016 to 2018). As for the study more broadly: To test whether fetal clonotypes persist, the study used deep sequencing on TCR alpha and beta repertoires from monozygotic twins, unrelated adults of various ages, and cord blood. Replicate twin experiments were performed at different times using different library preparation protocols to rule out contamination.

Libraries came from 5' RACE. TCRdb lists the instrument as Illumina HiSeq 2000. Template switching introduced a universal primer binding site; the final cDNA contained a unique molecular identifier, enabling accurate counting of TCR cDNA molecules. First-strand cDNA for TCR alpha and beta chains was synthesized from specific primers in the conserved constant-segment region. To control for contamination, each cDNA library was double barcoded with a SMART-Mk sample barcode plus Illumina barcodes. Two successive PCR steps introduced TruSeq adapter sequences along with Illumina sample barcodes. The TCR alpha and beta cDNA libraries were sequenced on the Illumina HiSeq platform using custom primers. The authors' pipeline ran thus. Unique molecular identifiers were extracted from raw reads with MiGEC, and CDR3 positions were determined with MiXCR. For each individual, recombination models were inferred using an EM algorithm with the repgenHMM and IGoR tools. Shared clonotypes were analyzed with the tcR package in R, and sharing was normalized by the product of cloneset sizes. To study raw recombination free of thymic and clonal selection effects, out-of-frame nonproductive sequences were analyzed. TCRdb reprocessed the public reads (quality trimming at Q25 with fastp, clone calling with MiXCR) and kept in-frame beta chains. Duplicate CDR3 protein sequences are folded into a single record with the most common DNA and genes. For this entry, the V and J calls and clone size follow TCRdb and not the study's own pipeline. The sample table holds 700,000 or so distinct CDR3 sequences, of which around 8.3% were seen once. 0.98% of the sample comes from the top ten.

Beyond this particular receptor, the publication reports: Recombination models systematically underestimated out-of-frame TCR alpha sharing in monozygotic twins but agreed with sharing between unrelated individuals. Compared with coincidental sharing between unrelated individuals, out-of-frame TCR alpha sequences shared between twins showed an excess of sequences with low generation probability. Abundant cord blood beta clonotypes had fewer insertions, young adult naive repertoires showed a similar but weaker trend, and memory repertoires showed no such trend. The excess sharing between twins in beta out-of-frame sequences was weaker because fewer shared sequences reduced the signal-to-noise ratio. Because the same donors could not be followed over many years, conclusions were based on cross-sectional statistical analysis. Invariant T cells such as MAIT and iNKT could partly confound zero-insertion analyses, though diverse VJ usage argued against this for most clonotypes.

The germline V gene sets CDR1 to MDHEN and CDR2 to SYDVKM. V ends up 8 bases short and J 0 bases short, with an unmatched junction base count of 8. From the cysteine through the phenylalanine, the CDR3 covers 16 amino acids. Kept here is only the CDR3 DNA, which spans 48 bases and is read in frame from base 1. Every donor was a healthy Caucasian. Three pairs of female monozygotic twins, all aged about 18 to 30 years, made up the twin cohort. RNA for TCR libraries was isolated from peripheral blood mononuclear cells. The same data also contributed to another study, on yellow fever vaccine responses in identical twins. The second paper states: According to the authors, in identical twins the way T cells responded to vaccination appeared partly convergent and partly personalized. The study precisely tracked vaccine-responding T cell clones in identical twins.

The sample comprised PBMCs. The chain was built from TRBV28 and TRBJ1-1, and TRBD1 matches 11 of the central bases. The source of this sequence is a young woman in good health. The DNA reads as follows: TGTGCCAGCCTTAGGGGACAGGGGGTCTTGAACACTGAAGCTTTCTTT. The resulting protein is CASLRGQGVLNTEAFF.